The 21 T cell receptor beta chains presented below share a single source sample, sequenced in a study of breast tumors, draining lymph nodes, adjacent tissues. The lymph nodes were axillary draining lymph nodes from breast cancer patients. From the multiplex PCR reads, TCRdb called clonotypes with MiXCR, one entry per CDR3 protein. Of 100,000 to 150,000 distinct CDR3 sequences in the sample, approximately 20% are singletons; the top ten hold roughly 2.8%. The sample comprised axillary lymph node tissue. The receptors come from a female donor with breast cancer. Some clones in this sample may be carry-over from other donors' samples.

The sample holds many counts of this clonotype. The V gene is TRBV20-1, the J gene TRBJ2-7; a possible D gene is TRBD2 (6 bases). The CDR3 length is 11 residues. CDR1 is DFQATT and CDR2 is SNEGSKA in the germline V gene (reference sequence). The CDR3 reads CSAWRGYEQYF. The CDR3 DNA sequence: TGCAGCGCCTGGAGGGGATACGAGCAGTACTTC.

V gene TRBV28 combines with J gene TRBJ1-2; 11 bases agree with TRBD1. The germline gives CDR1 MDHEN, CDR2 SYDVKM. CDR3 length: 13 residues. With 6 bases clipped from V and 8 bases from J, the junction kept 5 bases outside the gene matches. CDR3 sequence: CASSRDRGGGYTF. DNA for the CDR3: TGTGCCAGCAGCCGGGACAGGGGGGGAGGCTACACCTTC.

This clonotype has ten or more counts. This rearrangement joins TRBV7-2 to TRBJ2-3; a weak D match, TRBD2 (7 bases). This CDR3 contains 16 residues. Germline CDR1 SGHTA, CDR2 FQGNSA. Trimming took off 2 bases at V and 4 bases at J, with 16 bases between the two ends. As DNA, the CDR3 is TGTGCCAGCAGCTTATGGGGGGGACAAGGTCCAGATACGCAGTATTTT. Translating gives CASSLWGGQGPDTQYF.

This clonotype was detected ten times or more. The chain combines TRBV5-1 with TRBJ2-5; TRBD2 might be the D (7 bases). Germline loops: CDR1 SGHRS, CDR2 YFSETQ. The CDR3 covers 15 residues. The germline V and J ends were trimmed by 0 bases and 2 bases, with 11 bases remaining between them. The CDR3 nucleotides read TGCGCCAGCAGCTTGGAGGGGGGGCGACAAGAGACCCAGTACTTC. Translation gives CASSLEGGRQETQYF.

This clonotype was detected ten times or more. This rearrangement joins TRBV15 to TRBJ2-7; D may correspond to TRBD1 or TRBD2 (5 bases each). The CDR3 covers 15 residues. Trimming stripped 0 bases from V and 6 bases from J, with 15 bases between. Germline CDR1 reads LNHNV; CDR2 reads YYDKDF (reference sequence). The CDR3 is CATSRDQGHGGEQYF. The CDR3 nucleotides read TGTGCCACCAGCAGAGATCAGGGTCATGGGGGCGAGCAGTACTTC.

The rearrangement links TRBV3-1 to TRBJ2-3; perhaps D is TRBD1 or TRBD2 (6 bases each). With 3 bases removed from V and 3 bases from J, the gap between germline ends came to 16 bases. This CDR3 has 16 amino acids. Germline CDR1 and CDR2: LGHDT and YNNKEL (reference sequence). The CDR3 reads CASSHERGRFTDTQYF. The CDR3 DNA reads TGTGCCAGCAGCCACGAAAGGGGGAGGTTTACAGATACGCAGTATTTT.

As regards this clonotype: It may be a read error: a sequence one base away is much more abundant. The chain is built from TRBV6-1 and TRBJ2-2, with D possibly being TRBD1 or TRBD2 (5 bases each). The CDR3 runs 16 residues. Germline lookup yields CDR1 MNHNS and CDR2 SASEGT. CDR3 protein: CASSENQGLYTGELLF. In nucleotides, the CDR3 is TGTGCCAGCAGTGAAAATCAGGGATTGTACACCGGGGAGCTGCTTTTT.

This clonotype was counted many times. The chain employs TRBV20-1 and TRBJ2-7; D gene unclear. The ends were cut back, 4 bases at V and 4 bases at J, with 17 bases in the middle. The CDR3 has 14 amino acids. CDR1 and CDR2 from the germline V gene are DFQATT and SNEGSKA (reference sequence). CDR3 bases: TGCAGTGCTATGGAGACCGCGGCACAGTACGAGCAGTACTTC. It translates to CSAMETAAQYEQYF.

This clonotype was recorded many times. This chain connects TRBV20-1 to TRBJ2-1; D may correspond to TRBD1 or TRBD2 (5 bases each). Germline V gene data show CDR1 as DFQATT and CDR2 as SNEGSKA (reference sequence). This CDR3 comprises 15 residues. Trimming pared 0 bases from V and 6 bases from J, leaving 15 bases between. CDR3 DNA: TGCAGTGCTAGAGACCCGGTGGGGGTAGCCAATGAGCAGTTCTTC. This codes for CSARDPVGVANEQFF.

This clonotype has more than one count but fewer than ten. The chain links TRBV12-3 or TRBV12-4 to TRBJ2-4; unclear D gene. The CDR3 length is 16 residues. V was pared by 4 bases and J by 2 bases, with 15 bases between. The CDR3, as DNA: TGTGCCAGCAGTTCTAACGACAACAGCCCCAAAAACATTCAGTACTTC. Translating it yields CASSSNDNSPKNIQYF.

This clonotype was counted many times. The chain carries TRBV5-8 and TRBJ1-2, with D uncertain. The germline V gene encodes CDR1 SGHTS and CDR2 YDEGEE. Trimming stripped 2 bases from V and 1 base from J, with 21 bases between. CDR3 length: 18 amino acids. CDR3 in DNA: TGTGCCAGCAGCTTTTCGGGTGCCGCGGCAACCGTTAACTATGGCTACACCTTC. Its translation is CASSFSGAAATVNYGYTF.

A note on this clonotype: A read error may be the cause here, since a much bigger clone is one base away. This chain joins TRBV6-1 and TRBJ1-5; the D is unclear. The V and J ends lost 11 bases and 2 bases respectively, with 16 bases between them. This CDR3 has 14 amino acids. CDR1 is MNHNS and CDR2 is SASEGT in the germline V gene. CDR3 nucleotide sequence: TGTGCCGGCGGCTTTGGCACAGGCAATCAGCCCCAGCATTTT. It translates to CAGGFGTGNQPQHF.

This clonotype was detected many times. The chain has TRBV6-1 and TRBJ2-1; 9 bases line up with TRBD2. The CDR3 totals 15 residues. V gave up 2 bases and J gave up 14 bases; unmatched junction bases: 13. In germline, CDR1 is MNHNS, CDR2 SASEGT. The CDR3 reads CASSETGASGVHKFF. The CDR3 region has the DNA TGTGCCAGCAGTGAAACTGGGGCTAGCGGGGTTCACAAGTTCTTC.

The J gene is TRBJ2-5, the V gene TRBV29-1; D ambiguous. CDR3 size: 13 residues. Trimming left V 4 bases short and J 1 base short, with 10 bases between. Germline V CDR1 and CDR2: SQVTM, ANQGSEA. The CDR3 protein is CSVGLRLQETQYF. The CDR3 DNA follows: TGCAGCGTTGGACTGCGGCTCCAAGAGACCCAGTACTTC.

This clonotype came up many times. The genes are TRBV10-3 and TRBJ2-7; weak D call: TRBD1 (6 bases). This CDR3 has 16 amino acids. V lost 0 bases and J lost 0, with 12 bases in between. CDR1 is ENHRY and CDR2 is SYGVKD in the germline V gene. The CDR3: CAISESGTPSSYEQYF. CDR3 in DNA: TGTGCCATCAGTGAGTCGGGGACACCGAGCTCCTACGAGCAGTACTTC.

This clonotype was detected ten times or more. The chain couples TRBV10-1 to TRBJ2-3; D is ambiguous. The germline CDR1 and CDR2 sequences are WNHNN and SYGVQD (reference sequence). The CDR3 sequence is 11 residues long. V shed 7 bases and J shed 1 base, with 3 bases lying between them. The CDR3 DNA reads TGCGCCAGCATTTGCACAGATACGCAGTATTTT. Protein: CASICTDTQYF.

Concerning this clonotype: A single base separates this from a much larger clone, so it may be a read error. The chain carries TRBV5-1 and TRBJ2-7; a possible D gene is TRBD1 (6 bases). Germline CDR1 reads SGHRS; CDR2 reads YFSETQ. The CDR3 consists of 13 residues. Trimming left V 4 bases short and J 3 bases short, with 11 bases between. CDR3 coding DNA: TGCGCCAGCAGCACGGGCAGGGGCTACGAGCAGTACTTC. This gives the protein CASSTGRGYEQYF.

Turning to this clonotype: This may be a read error: a much more frequent sequence differs by one nucleotide. The CDR3 DNA reads as TGTGCCAGCAGAAAAACGAGGATTAGCACCAGGGAGCTGTTTTTT. This encodes CASRKTRISTRELFF. The rearrangement uses TRBV11-1 and TRBJ2-2; D is unclear. The CDR3 sequence is 15 residues long. Germline assignment: CDR1 SGHAT and CDR2 FQDESV (reference sequence).

V is TRBV29-1 and J is TRBJ2-4; D unclear. V lost 3 bases and J lost 2, with 14 bases in between. The CDR3 has 15 amino acids. Germline CDR1 and CDR2: SQVTM and ANQGSEA. CDR3 bases: TGCAGCGTTGAGTTTGCAAAAAGTCCCAAAAACATTCAGTACTTC. Encoded protein: CSVEFAKSPKNIQYF.

The chain uses TRBV7-2 and TRBJ2-1; TRBD1 matches 8 bases. There are 19 residues in the CDR3. Per the germline V gene, CDR1 is SGHTA and CDR2 is FQGNSA. After removal of 1 base from V and 3 bases from J, the junction contained 14 bases not matched to a gene. The CDR3 DNA is TGTGCCAGCAGCTTAGGCCTAGACCTTGGACAGGGAGACTACAATGAGCAGTTCTTC. Encoded protein: CASSLGLDLGQGDYNEQFF.

As to this clonotype: A much more abundant neighbour one base away suggests this may be a read error. Because it lacks the conserved phenylalanine or tryptophan at the end, this CDR3 is likely a read error. This chain links TRBV10-3 with TRBJ1-5; D not resolved. The germline CDR1 and CDR2 sequences are ENHRY and SYGVKD. The V end was cut by 6 bases, the J end by 0 bases, with 9 bases between. There are 14 residues in the CDR3. CDR3 protein: CAIRDGDSNQPQHS. The CDR3 DNA reads as TGTGCCATCAGAGATGGGGATAGCAATCAGCCCCAGCATTCT.